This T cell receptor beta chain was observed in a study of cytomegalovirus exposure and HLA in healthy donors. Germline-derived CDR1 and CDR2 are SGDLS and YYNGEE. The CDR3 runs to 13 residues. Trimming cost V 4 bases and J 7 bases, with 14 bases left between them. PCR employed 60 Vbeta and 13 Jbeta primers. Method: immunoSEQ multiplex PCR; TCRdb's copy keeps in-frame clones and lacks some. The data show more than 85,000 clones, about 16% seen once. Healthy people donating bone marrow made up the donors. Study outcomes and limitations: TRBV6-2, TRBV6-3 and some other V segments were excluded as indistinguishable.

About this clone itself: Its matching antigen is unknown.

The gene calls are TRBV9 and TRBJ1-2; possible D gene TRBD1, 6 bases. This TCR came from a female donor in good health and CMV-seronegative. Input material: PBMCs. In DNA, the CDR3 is TGTGCCAGCAGCCCCGGTACAGGGTCTGGCTACACCTTC. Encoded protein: CASSPGTGSGYTF.